Listed below are T cell receptor beta chains from one sample, sequenced in a study of blood T cell repertoires in COVID-19. Sequenced by immunoSEQ multiplex PCR; TCRdb stores in-frame clones only, minus some. The data show approximately 360,000 clones, more than 80% seen once. Sequenced: peripheral blood. These receptors were collected from a middle-aged man with acute or convalescent COVID-19. Both conserved end residues are part of each CDR3. Fields, in order: V gene, D gene, J gene, CDR3 DNA, CDR3 protein. D genes are given only for firm matches.

TRBV27	-	TRBJ2-1	TGTGCCAGCAACCCACACGGCGCTAAGCGGCATGAGCAGTTCTTC	CASNPHGAKRHEQFF
TRBV3-1/TRBV3-2	TRBD1	TRBJ1-1	TGTGCCAGCAGCCAAGTTTCCGGGACAGCGGTCTTT	CASSQVSGTAVF
TRBV28	-	TRBJ1-2	TGTGCCAGCACCCCAGGACAGATCTATGGCTACACCTTC	CASTPGQIYGYTF
TRBV3-1/TRBV3-2	TRBD1	TRBJ1-2	TGTGCCAGCAGGACAGGGGGGACCCTTGATGGCTACACCTTC	CASRTGGTLDGYTF
TRBV2	TRBD1	TRBJ1-6	TGTGCCAGCAGAATAGAGACAGGGTCTAATTCACCCCTCCACTTT	CASRIETGSNSPLHF
TRBV7-3	-	TRBJ2-2	TGTGCCAGCAGCTTCGGGGAGGCTTGGGCCGGGGAGCTGTTTTTT	CASSFGEAWAGELFF
TRBV6-2/TRBV6-3	-	TRBJ2-1	TGTGCCAGCAGTTACTCGAGGGAGGGGGAGGGTTACAATGAGCAGTTCTTC	CASSYSREGEGYNEQFF
TRBV24-1	TRBD2	TRBJ2-1	TGTGCCACCAGTGATTTTCTAGCGGGTGGAAGCTCCTACAATGAGCAGTTCTTC	CATSDFLAGGSSYNEQFF
TRBV11-2	-	TRBJ1-2	TGTGCCAGCAGCTTAGCTGCAGAATCTGGCTACACCTTC	CASSLAAESGYTF
TRBV5-6	TRBD1	TRBJ2-2	TGTGCCAGCAGTCCAGGGCGGACAGGGGGCAACACCGGGGAGCTGTTTTTT	CASSPGRTGGNTGELFF